The 30 T cell receptor beta chains listed next were all sequenced from one sample in a study of regulatory T cells in long-lasting Graves disease. The time point: newly diagnosed GD, antithyroid drugs for less than 3 months. From RNA extracted from PBMCs, the TCR library was made. Relying on iRepertoire HTBI primers and Arm-PCR of CDR3 regions, the team built TCR beta libraries. Each CDR3 protein is one row after TCRdb ran MiXCR on the multiplex PCR reads. The profile covers around 500,000 distinct CDR3 sequences, with 9.5% to 15% appearing a single time and almost 9% taken by the ten largest. A further study also used this sample, focusing on T cells in Graves' hyperthyroidism and ophthalmopathy.

The material was peripheral blood mononuclear cells (PBMCs), obtained at new diagnosis, from a patient treated with antithyroid drugs. The receptors here all came from a woman under 40 with Graves disease.

This clonotype was seen many times. The rearrangement uses TRBV6-2 or TRBV6-3 and TRBJ2-7; no clear D gene. Trimming left V 0 bases short and J 2 bases short, with 14 bases between. Germline assignment: CDR1 MNHEY and CDR2 SVGEGT. The CDR3 sequence is 16 residues long. The CDR3 nucleotides read TGTGCCAGCAGTTACTCGTGGGCAACTGAGACCTACGAGCAGTACTTC. Its translation is CASSYSWATETYEQYF.

CDR3 nucleotide sequence: TGTGCCACCAGTGTGGCCGGGGCCAACGTCCTGACTTTC. Translated, it gives CATSVAGANVLTF. The V gene is TRBV24-1, the J gene TRBJ2-6; no definite D call. Looked up from germline, CDR1 is KGHDR and CDR2 is SFDVKD. The CDR3 has 13 residues. V shed 5 bases and J shed 4 bases, with 5 bases lying between them.

In the case of this clonotype: Given a much more abundant clone one base away, this may be a read error. The chain couples TRBV5-8 to TRBJ1-5; no reliable D call. The germline V gene encodes CDR1 SGHTS and CDR2 YDEGEE. Trimming removed 3 bases at V and 4 bases at J, with 8 bases between. The CDR3 is 13 amino acids. The CDR3 DNA reads as TGTGCCAGCAGCTCCCTCGGTAATCAGCCCCAGCATTTT. Translating it yields CASSSLGNQPQHF. The variable domain in full, completed from reference TRBV5-8 and TRBJ1-5, reads EAGVTQSPTHLIKTRGQQATLRCSPISGHTSVYWYQQALGLGLQFLLWYDEGEERNRGNFPPRFSGRQFPNYSSELNVNALELEDSALYLCASSSLGNQPQHFGDGTRLSIL.

This clonotype came up a few times. The chain is built from TRBV28 and TRBJ2-1, with 9 bases aligning to TRBD2. The CDR3 is 16 amino acids. Germline CDR1 and CDR2: MDHEN and SYDVKM. Trimming cost V 7 bases and J 5 bases; bases outside gene matches: 12. The CDR3 region has the DNA TGTGCCAGCACAACATCGGGGCTAGCGGGGAACAATGAGCAGTTCTTC. Protein sequence: CASTTSGLAGNNEQFF.

This clonotype appeared a few times. The V call is TRBV7-9, the J call TRBJ2-6, with D perhaps TRBD1 (6 bases). Germline V gives CDR1 SEHNR, CDR2 FQNEAQ (reference sequence). The ends were cut back, 6 bases at V and 3 bases at J, with 12 bases in the middle. The CDR3 is 15 residues long. CDR3 sequence reads: CASSKQGGGANVLTF. DNA of the CDR3: TGTGCCAGCAGTAAACAGGGCGGTGGGGCCAACGTCCTGACTTTC.

With regard to this clonotype: A far larger clone is only one base removed, so a read error is likely. For the CDR3, the DNA is TGTGCCAGCAGTGCAGTGGGAGGCCGCACAGATACGCAGTATTTT. This codes for CASSAVGGRTDTQYF. The chain has TRBV2 and TRBJ2-1; D might be TRBD2 (6 bases). The DNA matches TRBJ2-3 better at its end, which makes the J call doubtful. This CDR3 is built from 15 residues. Germline values: CDR1 SNHLY, CDR2 FYNNEI.

This clonotype was found many times. The genes are TRBV6-2 or TRBV6-3 and TRBJ1-1; the match to TRBD1 covers 8 bases. Trimming cost V 7 bases and J 1 base; bases outside gene matches: 8. The CDR3 covers 15 residues. Germline-derived CDR1 and CDR2 are MNHEY and SVGEGT. CDR3 in DNA: TGTGCCAGCATGAGCCTTGACAGGGGGAACACTGAAGCTTTCTTT. Translated: CASMSLDRGNTEAFF.

The CDR3 DNA sequence: TGTGCCAGCAGCCGTAGGGCCGACTACAATGAGCAGTTCTTC. This encodes CASSRRADYNEQFF. The chain uses TRBV6-1 and TRBJ2-1; D call uncertain. This CDR3 region has 14 residues. Trimming removed 6 bases from V and 3 bases from J, with 12 bases in between. Germline V gene lookup returns CDR1 MNHNS and CDR2 SASEGT.

This clonotype was counted ten times or more. The chain joins TRBV27 to TRBJ2-2; D not resolved. The CDR3 is made up of 16 amino acids. CDR1 MNHEY and CDR2 SMNVEV come from the germline V gene (reference sequence). V lost 2 bases and J lost 0, with 10 bases in between. This CDR3 is CASSLISGPNTGELFF. The DNA for the CDR3 is TGTGCCAGCAGTTTAATCTCCGGACCGAACACCGGGGAGCTGTTTTTT.

Note on this clonotype: Possible read error: a much larger clone is one base away. This sequence joins TRBV5-1 and TRBJ1-1, with a tentative D call TRBD1 (6 bases). Germline V gene sequence: CDR1 SGHRS, CDR2 YFSETQ. The length of the CDR3 is 14 residues. V lost 0 bases to trimming and J lost 11 bases, with 17 bases between them. This CDR3 reads CASSLALGAGSAFF. As DNA, the CDR3 is TGCGCCAGCAGCTTGGCCCTGGGGGCAGGGTCGGCTTTCTTT.

In this sample, this clonotype turned up a few times. This chain joins TRBV30 and TRBJ2-5; D is possibly TRBD2 (6 bases). V was pared by 3 bases and J by 3 bases, with 14 bases between. The CDR3 totals 14 residues. Germline V CDR1 and CDR2: GTSNPN, SVGIG (reference sequence). CDR3 DNA sequence: TGTGCCTGGAGAAAAAAGGGACTTAAAGAGACCCAGTACTTC. It yields the protein CAWRKKGLKETQYF.

This clonotype was recorded many times. The gene calls are TRBV27 and TRBJ2-5; 9 bases match TRBD1. The CDR3 loop spans 14 amino acids. In germline, CDR1 is MNHEY, CDR2 SMNVEV (reference sequence). V shed 6 bases and J 4 bases; nucleotides not matched to a gene: 6. The CDR3 spells CASSDTGGLETQYF. CDR3 bases: TGTGCCAGCAGCGATACAGGGGGCTTAGAGACCCAGTACTTC.

In this sample, this clonotype turned up a few times. The chain employs TRBV15 and TRBJ2-1, with 10 bases that match TRBD1. The germline V gene has CDR1 LNHNV and CDR2 YYDKDF (reference sequence). This CDR3 spans 16 amino acids. V was clipped by 3 bases and J by 9 bases; unmatched bases: 11. The CDR3 region is CATSSHLTGGQSEQFF. CDR3 bases: TGTGCCACCAGCAGCCATTTGACAGGGGGCCAGAGTGAGCAGTTCTTC.

V gene TRBV6-9 combines with J gene TRBJ1-5; TRBD1 agrees at 7 bases. Trimming removed 4 bases from V and 0 bases from J; junction bases left unmatched: 3. Germline loops: CDR1 MNHGY, CDR2 SVAAGI. This CDR3 region has 15 residues. CDR3 sequence: CASSLGQTSNQPQHF. CDR3 DNA: TGTGCCAGCAGTTTGGGACAGACTAGCAATCAGCCCCAGCATTTT.

This clonotype has a handful of counts. The V gene is TRBV6-9, the J gene TRBJ1-2; possible D gene TRBD1, 6 bases. CDR3 length: 16 residues. Trimming cost V 3 bases and J 3 bases, with 17 bases left between them. The germline V gene encodes CDR1 MNHGY and CDR2 SVAAGI. DNA of the CDR3: TGTGCCAGCAGTTACTCCAGGAAGACAGGCTACTATGGCTACACCTTC. It translates to CASSYSRKTGYYGYTF.

This clonotype was recorded many times. The chain joins TRBV7-8 to TRBJ2-3; 11 bases fit TRBD1. In germline, CDR1 is SGHVS, CDR2 FQNEAQ. Germline trimming cut 1 base from V and 4 bases from J; bases unmatched to any gene: 4. This CDR3 comprises 16 residues. In nucleotides, the CDR3 is TGTGCCAGCAGCTTAGTGAAGGGACAGGGGGCAGATACGCAGTATTTT. This gives the protein CASSLVKGQGADTQYF.

This chain links TRBV7-9 with TRBJ2-7; 8 nucleotides agree with TRBD1. The germline CDR1 and CDR2 sequences are SEHNR and FQNEAQ (reference sequence). This CDR3 has 14 amino acids. V was clipped by 5 bases and J by 5 bases; unmatched bases: 8. The CDR3 reads CASSPQTGVDEQYF. CDR3 sequence (DNA): TGTGCCAGCAGCCCCCAGACAGGGGTAGACGAGCAGTACTTC.

This clonotype has at least ten counts. The chain has TRBV7-6 and TRBJ2-7; unclear D gene. The V end was cut by 8 bases, the J end by 6 bases, with 8 bases between. The CDR3 runs 10 residues. From germline, CDR1 is SGHVS and CDR2 FNYEAQ. CDR3 loop: CASPHSEQYF. The DNA of the CDR3 is TGTGCCAGCCCGCATAGCGAGCAGTACTTC. Full variable domain (rest looked up from reference TRBV7-6 and TRBJ2-7): GAGVSQSPRYKVTKRGQDVALRCDPISGHVSLYWYRQALGQGPEFLTYFNYEAQQDKSGLPNDRFSAERPEGSISTLTIQRTEQRDSAMYRCASPHSEQYFGPGTRLTVT.

The genes are TRBV14 and TRBJ2-3; the D call may be TRBD1 or TRBD2 (5 bases each). The CDR3 has 16 residues. CDR1 and CDR2 from the germline V gene are SGHDN and FVKESK. Trimming stripped 4 bases from V and 0 bases from J, with 14 bases between. CDR3 amino acids: CASSPQGRRSTDTQYF. DNA for the CDR3: TGTGCCAGCAGCCCCCAGGGACGGCGAAGCACAGATACGCAGTATTTT.

In this sample, this clonotype turned up a few times. CDR3 region: CATSGGDTNYGYTF. CDR3 nucleotide sequence: TGTGCCACCAGTGGAGGGGACACCAACTATGGCTACACCTTC. This chain uses TRBV24-1 with TRBJ1-2; D perhaps matches TRBD1 (6 bases). This CDR3 is 14 amino acids long. The V end lost 5 bases, the J end lost 2 bases, and 11 bases lay between the germline ends. The germline gives CDR1 KGHDR, CDR2 SFDVKD.

This clonotype was seen many times. The CDR3 DNA sequence: TGTGCCAGCAGTACTGGGAATCTCGGAAACACCATATATTTT. This gives the protein CASSTGNLGNTIYF. The chain is built from TRBV6-5 and TRBJ1-3; D is unresolved. Germline V lookup: CDR1 MNHEY, CDR2 SVGAGI. This CDR3 spans 14 amino acids. Trimming took 5 bases from V and 4 from J, leaving 12 bases between them.

The V and J genes are TRBV2 and TRBJ2-5, with D possibly being TRBD2 (5 bases). V lost 6 bases to trimming and J lost 5 bases, with 13 bases between them. The germline V gene encodes CDR1 SNHLY and CDR2 FYNNEI. This CDR3 region has 13 residues. DNA for the CDR3: TGTGCCAGCAGAAATAGCGCTACGGAGACCCAGTACTTC. This codes for CASRNSATETQYF.

In this sample, this clonotype turned up a few times. The chain has TRBV27 and TRBJ2-7; 13 bases line up with TRBD2. This CDR3 comprises 18 residues. The trim removed 3 bases at V and 4 bases at J, leaving 12 bases unmatched. Germline lookup yields CDR1 MNHEY and CDR2 SMNVEV (reference sequence). CDR3 residues: CASSFRTSGSPREYEQYF. Written as DNA, the CDR3 is TGTGCCAGCAGTTTCCGGACTAGCGGGAGTCCGAGAGAGTACGAGCAGTACTTC.

Details on this clonotype: One base away lies a much larger clone, so this may be a sequencing read error. V is TRBV20-1 and J is TRBJ1-1; the D gene is possibly TRBD1 (6 bases). Per the germline V gene, CDR1 is DFQATT and CDR2 is SNEGSKA (reference sequence). The CDR3 contains 13 residues. CDR3 bases: TGCAGTGCTAGAGAATGGGGGCCCACTGATGCTTTCTTT. Its translation is CSAREWGPTDAFF.

The chain links TRBV11-2 to TRBJ2-7; D gene ambiguous. Germline V gene lookup returns CDR1 SGHAT and CDR2 FQNNGV. This CDR3 comprises 12 residues. V was trimmed by 8 bases and J by 6 bases, leaving 14 bases between them. The CDR3 DNA reads TGTGCCAGCGGTCGATGGGGTCGCGAGCAGTACTTC. Protein sequence: CASGRWGREQYF.

In its sample, this clonotype was seen many times. The chain employs TRBV2 and TRBJ2-5, with D hard to call. This CDR3 contains 14 residues. Germline loops: CDR1 SNHLY, CDR2 FYNNEI. V was pared by 4 bases and J by 5 bases, with 14 bases between. CDR3 sequence reads: CASSAASLRETQYF. CDR3 nucleotides: TGTGCCAGCAGTGCGGCTAGTCTTCGGGAGACCCAGTACTTC.

This clonotype was counted at least ten times. V and J are TRBV5-6 and TRBJ1-1; D unclear. The CDR3 contains 17 residues. V was trimmed by 3 bases and J by 0 bases, leaving 18 bases between them. Germline loops: CDR1 SGHDT, CDR2 YYEEEE. The CDR3 region has the DNA TGTGCCAGCAGCTGGGCGACCGTGACTGCCATGAACACTGAAGCTTTCTTT. It codes for CASSWATVTAMNTEAFF.

This clonotype was counted ten times or more. The chain has TRBV7-3 and TRBJ2-3; D possibly matches TRBD1 or TRBD2 (5 bases each). Trimming took 0 bases from V and 4 from J, leaving 14 bases between them. This CDR3 contains 16 residues. CDR1 is SGHTA and CDR2 is FQGTGA in the germline V gene. The CDR3 nucleotides read TGTGCCAGCAGCTTAACGGGACCCCGGGAAGCAGATACGCAGTATTTT. It yields the protein CASSLTGPREADTQYF.

In its sample, this clonotype was seen many times. The chain links TRBV12-3 or TRBV12-4 to TRBJ2-3; D gene unclear. The CDR3 sequence is 14 residues long. V lost 2 bases, J lost 6 bases, and 12 bases lay in between. The CDR3 DNA reads as TGTGCCAGCAGTTTAATGGGGATAGGGGATACGCAGTATTTT. This encodes CASSLMGIGDTQYF.

This clonotype was counted many times. The chain links TRBV7-9 to TRBJ2-1; D is unclear. The V gene lost 9 bases and the J gene lost 5 bases, with 17 bases spanning the gap. Per germline, CDR1 SEHNR and CDR2 FQNEAQ (reference sequence). CDR3 size: 14 residues. The CDR3 loop is CASIIGEVNNEQFF. As DNA, the CDR3 is TGTGCCAGTATAATAGGCGAGGTTAACAATGAGCAGTTCTTC.